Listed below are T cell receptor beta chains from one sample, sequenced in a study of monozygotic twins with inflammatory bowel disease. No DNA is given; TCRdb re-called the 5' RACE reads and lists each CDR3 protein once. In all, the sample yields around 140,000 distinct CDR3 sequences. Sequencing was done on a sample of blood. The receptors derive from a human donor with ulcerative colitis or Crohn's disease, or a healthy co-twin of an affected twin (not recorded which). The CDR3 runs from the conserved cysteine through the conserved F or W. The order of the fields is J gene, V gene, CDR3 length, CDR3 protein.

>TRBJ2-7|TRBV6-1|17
CASSLLSTGGLAGEQYF
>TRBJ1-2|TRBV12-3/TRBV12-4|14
CASSLETGRYGYTF
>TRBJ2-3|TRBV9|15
CASSVGGGFTDTQYF
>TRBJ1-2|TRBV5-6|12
CASSADSYGYTF
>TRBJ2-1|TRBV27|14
CASSLLSSYNEQFF
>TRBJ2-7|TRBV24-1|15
CATSDSAGSSYEQYF
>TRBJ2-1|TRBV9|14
CASSLGTLINEQFF
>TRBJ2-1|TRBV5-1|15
CASSARLAGYNEQFF
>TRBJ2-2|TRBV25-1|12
CASSERAGELFF
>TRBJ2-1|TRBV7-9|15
CASSQRELAHNEQFF
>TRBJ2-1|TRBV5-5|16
CASSQRTGLAPEVQFF
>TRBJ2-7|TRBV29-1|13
CSVGIAASYEQYF
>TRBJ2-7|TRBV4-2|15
CASSQDKSTVGASHF
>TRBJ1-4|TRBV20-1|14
CSALEGTTNEKLFF
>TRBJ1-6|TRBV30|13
CAWTGRRDSPLHF
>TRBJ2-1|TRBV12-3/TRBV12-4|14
CASRTPGLAGEQFF
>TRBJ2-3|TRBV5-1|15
CASSLVAGRTDTQYF
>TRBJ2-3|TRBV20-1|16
CSARDHGLAAAFTQYF
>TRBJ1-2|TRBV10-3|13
CAISARDSYGYTF
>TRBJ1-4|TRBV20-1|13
CSASLATNEKLFF
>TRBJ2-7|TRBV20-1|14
CSAGKASGNYEQYF
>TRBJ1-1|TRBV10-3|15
CAIGPGQLLNTEAFF
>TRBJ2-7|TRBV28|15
CASRDSKDRVHEQYF
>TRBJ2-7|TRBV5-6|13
CASSLGTRDEQYF
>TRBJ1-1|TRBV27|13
CASNDVGNTEAFF
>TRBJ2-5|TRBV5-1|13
CASSTPRQETQYF
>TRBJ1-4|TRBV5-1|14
CASSYRDGNEKLFF
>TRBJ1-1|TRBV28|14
CASSFRAEATEAFF
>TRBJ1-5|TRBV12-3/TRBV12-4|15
CASSLTAAGDQPQHF
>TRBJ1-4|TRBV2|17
CASRLDKTLATNEKLFF